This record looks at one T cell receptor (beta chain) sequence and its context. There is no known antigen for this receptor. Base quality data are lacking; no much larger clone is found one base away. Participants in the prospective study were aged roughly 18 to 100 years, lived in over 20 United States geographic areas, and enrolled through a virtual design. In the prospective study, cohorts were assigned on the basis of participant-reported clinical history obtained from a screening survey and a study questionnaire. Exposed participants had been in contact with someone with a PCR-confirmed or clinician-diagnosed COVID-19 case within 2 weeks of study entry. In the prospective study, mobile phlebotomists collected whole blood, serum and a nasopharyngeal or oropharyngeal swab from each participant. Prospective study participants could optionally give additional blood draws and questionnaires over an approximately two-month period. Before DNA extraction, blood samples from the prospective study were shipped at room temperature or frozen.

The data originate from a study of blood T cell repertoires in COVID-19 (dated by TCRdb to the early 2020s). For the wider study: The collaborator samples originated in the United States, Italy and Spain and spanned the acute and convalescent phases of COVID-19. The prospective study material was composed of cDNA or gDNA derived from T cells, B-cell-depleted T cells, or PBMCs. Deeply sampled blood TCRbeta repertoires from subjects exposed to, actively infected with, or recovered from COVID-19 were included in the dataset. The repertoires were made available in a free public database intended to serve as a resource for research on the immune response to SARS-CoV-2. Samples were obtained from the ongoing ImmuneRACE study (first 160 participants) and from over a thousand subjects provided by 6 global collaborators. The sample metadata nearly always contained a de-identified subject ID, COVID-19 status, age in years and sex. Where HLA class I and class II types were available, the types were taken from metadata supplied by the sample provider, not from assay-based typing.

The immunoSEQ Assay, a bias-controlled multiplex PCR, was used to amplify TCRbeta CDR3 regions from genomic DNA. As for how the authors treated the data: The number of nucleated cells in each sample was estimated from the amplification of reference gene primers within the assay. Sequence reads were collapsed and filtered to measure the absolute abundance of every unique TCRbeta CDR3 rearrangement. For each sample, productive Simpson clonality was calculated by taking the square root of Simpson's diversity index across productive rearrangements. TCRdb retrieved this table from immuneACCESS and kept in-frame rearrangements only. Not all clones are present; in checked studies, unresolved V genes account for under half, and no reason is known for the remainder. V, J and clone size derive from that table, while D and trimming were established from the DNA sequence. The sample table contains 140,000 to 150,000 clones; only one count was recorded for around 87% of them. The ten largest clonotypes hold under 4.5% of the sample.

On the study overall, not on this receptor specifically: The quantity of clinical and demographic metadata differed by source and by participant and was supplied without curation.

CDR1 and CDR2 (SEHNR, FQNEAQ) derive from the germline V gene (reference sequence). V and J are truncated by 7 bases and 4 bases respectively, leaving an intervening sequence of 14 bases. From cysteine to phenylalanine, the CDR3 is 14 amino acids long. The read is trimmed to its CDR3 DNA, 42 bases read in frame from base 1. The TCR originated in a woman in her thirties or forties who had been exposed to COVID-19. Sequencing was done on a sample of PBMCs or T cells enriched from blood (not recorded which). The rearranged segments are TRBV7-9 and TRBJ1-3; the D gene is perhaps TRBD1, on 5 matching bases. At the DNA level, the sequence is TGTGCCAGCACCGGCGGGGGATCGGGAAACACCATATATTTT. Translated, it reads CASTGGGSGNTIYF.